Ten or more counts support the clone carrying this TCR beta chain. What it binds is not known. The data were obtained in a study of human T cells and chemical hapten exposure. In the library, unique molecular identifiers were attached to individual cDNA molecules. MiXCR was run by TCRdb on the RACE reads, yielding one entry per CDR3 protein. This table has about 71,000 distinct CDR3 sequences, 9.8% appearing once. Points from the study as a whole: TCRs whose frequency exceeded 1 in 1000 remained the same following DPC sensitization. Having alopecia, donors may respond immunologically unlike healthy people.

Time point meaning: patch test 1, 2 weeks after DPC sensitization. As for treatment: therapeutic diphenylcyclopropenone sensitization with weekly scalp DPC. This sequence was found in a woman aged 35 to 49 with alopecia areata. Some clones in this sample may be carry-over from other donors' samples. The sample in question was whole blood, obtained in connection with sensitization to the hapten diphenylcyclopropenone (DPC).

The CDR3 is CSADHRLFPPAQYF. In DNA form, the CDR3 reads TGCAGTGCGGATCATAGGTTATTCCCCCCCGCACAGTATTTT. This chain joins TRBV20-1 and TRBJ2-3; no clear D gene. Germline assignment: CDR1 DFQATT and CDR2 SNEGSKA (reference sequence). Trimming shortened V by 6 bases and J by 12 bases, and 25 bases separated the two germline ends. This CDR3 has 14 amino acids.